The present T cell receptor beta chain was sequenced within a study of T cells after posttransplantation cyclophosphamide. General study findings and limits: Tissue-infiltrating T cells from skin or gut overlapped little with blood T cells. Donor-recipient repertoire similarity was low at 1-2 months, rising over year one. Recipient CMV seropositivity and CMV reactivation strongly tracked TRB clonality.

Clones were read by immunoSEQ multiplex PCR, and TCRdb kept only the in-frame ones, dropping some. The sample carries about 21,000 clones, 80% to 90% recorded once. Control samples came 1 year after myeloablative marrow transplants with methotrexate plus calcineurin inhibitor. Germline V gene sequence: CDR1 MGHRA, CDR2 YSYEKL. With 10 bases clipped from V and 0 bases from J, the junction kept 9 bases outside the gene matches. This CDR3 is 17 amino acids long. Comments on this clone: The antigen remains unidentified.

The receptor was derived from a female patient aged 25-40 years who received an allogeneic stem cell transplant from an unrelated donor, was CMV-positive, and had acute and chronic GVHD. Some T cells may be graft donor cells. The V gene is TRBV4-1, the J gene TRBJ2-6; 10 nucleotides line up with TRBD1. Here the sequenced sample was PBMCs, taken 362 days after allogeneic stem cell transplant with calcineurin inhibitor and methotrexate. CDR3 in DNA: TGCGCCATCAGTCCGGGACAGGGGAACTCTGGGGCCAACGTCCTGACTTTC. This codes for CAISPGQGNSGANVLTF.